This is a list of T cell receptor beta chains from one sample in a study of T cell changes during pregnancy in multiple sclerosis. TCRdb's table, derived via immunoSEQ multiplex PCR, lists solely in-frame clones and lacks some. Of some 85,000 clones listed, more than 90% are singletons. The material sequenced was peripheral blood, taken in the second trimester of pregnancy. These receptor sequences come from a female donor with multiple sclerosis, enrolled in a pregnancy study. CDR3s include the opening cysteine and the closing phenylalanine or tryptophan. The D gene is left open where the match is weak. Not all rows give a size; the values are once, few, many and, for expanded clones, a class.

TRBD1,.,TRBV4-2,TRBJ2-3,TGTGCCAGCAGCCAAGATATGGCGACAGGGTCATTTCGGAGTGATACAGATACGCAGTATTTT,CASSQDMATGSFRSDTDTQYF
TRBD1,.,TRBV29-1,TRBJ2-1,TGCAGCGTTGTTTCGCGGGACAGGGGGTTCTTC,CSVVSRDRGFF
.,.,TRBV10-3,TRBJ2-3,TGTGCCATCAGTGAGGCGGGAAGCACAGATACGCAGTATTTT,CAISEAGSTDTQYF
.,.,TRBV4-1,TRBJ2-5,TGCGCCAGCAGTCTCGGTTTCCAAGAGACCCAGTACTTC,CASSLGFQETQYF
.,.,TRBV5-1,TRBJ1-1,TGCGCCAGCAGCTTGTCTAGCGCAGGGCTCACTGAAGCTTTCTTT,CASSLSSAGLTEAFF
.,.,TRBV25-1,TRBJ2-1,TGTGCCAGCAGTGAAAGCACTGAGCAGTTCTTC,CASSESTEQFF
.,.,TRBV19,TRBJ2-1,TGTGCCAGTAGTATCCTCGGCCTAGTTTACAATGAGCAGTTCTTC,CASSILGLVYNEQFF
.,.,TRBV6-5,TRBJ2-3,TGTGCCAGCAGTTACCCCCCCCGGTATACGCAGTATTTT,CASSYPPRYTQYF
TRBD1,.,TRBV6-5,TRBJ1-2,TGTGCCAGCAGTTACTCGGCGGGACAGGTCGCCTATGGCTACACCTTC,CASSYSAGQVAYGYTF
.,.,TRBV10-3,TRBJ2-7,TGTGCCATCAGTGGGGCAGCCCGAGCCTACGAGCAGTACTTC,CAISGAARAYEQYF
TRBD1,.,TRBV6-5,TRBJ2-7,TGTGCCAGCAGTTCACCGGGACAGATCTACGAGCAGTACTTC,CASSSPGQIYEQYF
.,.,TRBV2,TRBJ1-1,TGTGCCAGCAGAGGGGACTTCTCGAACACTGAAGCTTTCTTT,CASRGDFSNTEAFF
.,.,TRBV7-9,TRBJ1-2,TGTGCCAGCAGCTTAGGAGATGGCTACACCTTC,CASSLGDGYTF
.,.,TRBV27,TRBJ1-3,TGTGCCAGCAGTTTGAGAGGGTACGGAAACACCATATATTTT,CASSLRGYGNTIYF
TRBD1,.,TRBV5-4,TRBJ1-1,TGTGCCAGCAGCTACGGGGGGACAGGTGAAGCTTTCTTT,CASSYGGTGEAFF
.,.,TRBV7-8,TRBJ2-7,TGTGCCAGCACCCCTTTGGACAGCCCGAGGTACTTC,CASTPLDSPRYF
TRBD1,.,TRBV18,TRBJ1-5,TGTGCCAGCTCAGTTCTTGGACAGGAACAAAATCAGCCCCAGCATTTT,CASSVLGQEQNQPQHF
TRBD1,.,TRBV4-3,TRBJ1-1,TGCGCCAGCAGCGCCGACAGGGTGGTGAACACTGAAGCTTTCTTT,CASSADRVVNTEAFF
TRBD2,.,TRBV6-5,TRBJ2-1,TGTGCCAGCAGCCGGGGACTATCCTTAAATGAGCAGTTCTTC,CASSRGLSLNEQFF
.,.,TRBV21-1,TRBJ1-1,TGTGCCAGCAGCTTACCCCGTGAGGGCGAGGTCACTGAAGCTTTCTTT,CASSLPREGEVTEAFF
.,.,TRBV11-2,TRBJ2-1,TGTGCCAGCAGCTTAGATAGCGTAGCCAACAATGAGCAGTTCTTC,CASSLDSVANNEQFF
.,.,TRBV2,TRBJ1-1,TGTGCCAGCAGGGGGAGCACCACTGAAGCTTTCTTT,CASRGSTTEAFF
.,once,TRBV29-1,TRBJ2-1,TGCAGCGCCGACGACTGGAACAATGAGCAGTTCTTC,CSADDWNNEQFF
.,.,TRBV27,TRBJ2-5,TGTGCCAGCAGTTTTTACCGACGGAACCCGGGAGAGACCCAGTACTTC,CASSFYRRNPGETQYF
.,.,TRBV7-9,TRBJ1-1,TGTGCCAGCAGTCATAGGACAGCTGAAGCTTTCTTT,CASSHRTAEAFF
TRBD1,once,TRBV5-4,TRBJ1-2,TGTGCCAGCAGCTTGGTCAGGGACAGCTATGGCTACACCTTC,CASSLVRDSYGYTF
.,.,TRBV4-2,TRBJ1-1,TGTGCCAGCAGCCAAGACCCCTCCTTAGTCACTGAAGCTTTCTTT,CASSQDPSLVTEAFF
TRBD2,once,TRBV30,TRBJ2-3,TGTGCCTGGAGTGTACCTCGGCGGGAGAGAGATACGCAGTATTTT,CAWSVPRRERDTQYF
TRBD2,.,TRBV27,TRBJ2-3,TGTGCCAGCACCCGGGGGGAGCGATCCACAGATACGCAGTATTTT,CASTRGERSTDTQYF
.,.,TRBV5-1,TRBJ1-3,TGCGCCAGCAGCTTGGCGGGTCTAGGATCTGGAAACACCATATATTTT,CASSLAGLGSGNTIYF
.,.,TRBV5-1,TRBJ1-1,TGCGCCAGCAGCTTGGTCAGCGGGAACACTGAAGCTTTCTTT,CASSLVSGNTEAFF
TRBD2,.,TRBV7-8,TRBJ2-3,TGTGCCAGCAGCTTAGTTGGGCTAGCGGGAGGAGATACGCAGTATTTT,CASSLVGLAGGDTQYF
.,.,TRBV9,TRBJ2-1,TGTGCCAGCAGCGTAGTGGGGGGAGAGAATGAGCAGTTCTTC,CASSVVGGENEQFF
.,.,TRBV6-1,TRBJ1-3,TGTGCCAGCAGTGAACTGATCAGCTCTGGAAACACCATATATTTT,CASSELISSGNTIYF
.,.,TRBV5-1,TRBJ2-5,TGCGCCAGCAGCTTGCGAAACGTGAGGCAAGAGACCCAGTACTTC,CASSLRNVRQETQYF
TRBD1,.,TRBV30,TRBJ2-2,TGTGCCTGGAGTTCGGTACAGGGGGCCGGGGAGCTGTTTTTT,CAWSSVQGAGELFF
.,.,TRBV6-5,TRBJ1-4,TGTGCCAGCAGTTACTCGACCAGGGATGAAAAACTGTTTTTT,CASSYSTRDEKLFF
.,once,TRBV27,TRBJ2-2,TGTGCCAGCAGTTTGCAGTATCGAAACACCGGGGAGCTGTTTTTT,CASSLQYRNTGELFF
.,.,TRBV10-3,TRBJ1-2,TGTGCCATCAGTGAGTCGGGCGGAGGCTATGGCTACACCTTC,CAISESGGGYGYTF
TRBD1,.,TRBV6-1,TRBJ1-4,TGTGCCAGGACAAGACAGGGGGCTTTGGGAAAACTGTTTTTT,CARTRQGALGKLFF
.,.,TRBV27,TRBJ2-7,TGTGCCAGCAGTTTATTCGAGGGAGGAATACTATACGAGCAGTACTTC,CASSLFEGGILYEQYF
TRBD2,.,TRBV28,TRBJ2-7,TGTGCCAGCAGCTCCGCCACCGGGACCTCGGATCGGGGGGAGTACTTC,CASSSATGTSDRGEYF
TRBD1,.,TRBV18,TRBJ1-1,TGTGCCAGCTCACTTAAGGGACAGCAAATGAACACTGAAGCTTTCTTT,CASSLKGQQMNTEAFF
.,.,TRBV4-2,TRBJ2-5,TGTGCCAGCAGCCAAGACCTATTGACCCAGTACTTC,CASSQDLLTQYF
TRBD2,once,TRBV2,TRBJ2-1,TGTGCCAGCAGGGGACTAGCGGGACTGAATGAGCAGTTCTTC,CASRGLAGLNEQFF
TRBD1,.,TRBV9,TRBJ2-5,TGTGCCAGCAGCGTAGCGGGACAGGGTTTGTCCCAAGAGACCCAGTACTTC,CASSVAGQGLSQETQYF
TRBD2,.,TRBV27,TRBJ2-7,TGTGCCAGCAGTCCCGGGACTAGCGGTTACGAGCAGTACTTC,CASSPGTSGYEQYF
.,.,TRBV2,TRBJ2-3,TGTGCCAGCAGGAGGATTGAACCCCCCACAGATACGCAGTATTTT,CASRRIEPPTDTQYF
.,.,TRBV27,TRBJ2-3,TGTGCCAGCAGTCCTTTAGGGGCCAAAGATACGCAGTATTTT,CASSPLGAKDTQYF
TRBD1,.,TRBV11-2,TRBJ2-7,TGTGCCAGCAGTTCGGGACAGGGTACATGGAGCGAGCAGTACTTC,CASSSGQGTWSEQYF
.,.,TRBV23-1,TRBJ2-5,TGCGCCAGCAGTCGGAGGGGTCGGAGCCAAGAGACCCAGTACTTC,CASSRRGRSQETQYF
TRBD2,.,TRBV2,TRBJ2-5,TGTGCCAGCATCCGAAGACTAGCGGGCCAGCAAGAGACCCAGTACTTC,CASIRRLAGQQETQYF
TRBD2,.,TRBV19,TRBJ2-1,TGTGCCAGTACTTTACTAGCGGGAGTTGGCAATGAGCAGTTCTTC,CASTLLAGVGNEQFF
TRBD1,once,TRBV5-1,TRBJ1-2,TGCGCCAGCAGCTTGGGACAGGGGCCGGATGGCTACACCTTC,CASSLGQGPDGYTF
TRBD1,.,TRBV13,TRBJ1-1,TGTGCCAGCAGCTTAACAGGGGAAACTGAAGCTTTCTTT,CASSLTGETEAFF